A single sample is the source of the 8 T cell receptor beta chains below, sequenced in a study of blood T cell repertoires in COVID-19. The table came from immunoSEQ multiplex PCR; TCRdb's copy has only in-frame clones and leaves some out. The table records roughly 220,000 clones, just under 85% of them present only once. Sequencing was carried out using PBMCs or T cells enriched from blood (not recorded which). These receptor sequences come from a man in his forties who had recovered from COVID-19.

The chain combines TRBV3-1 (or the pseudogene TRBV3-2) with TRBJ2-5; D is ambiguous. This CDR3 has 12 residues. CDR1 and CDR2 (germline): LGHDT, YNNKEL (reference sequence). V gave up 4 bases and J gave up 5 bases, with 8 bases separating them. The CDR3 coding sequence is TGTGCCAGCAGCCTCACCCAGGAGACCCAGTACTTC. Translating it yields CASSLTQETQYF.

The J gene is TRBJ1-2, the V gene TRBV7-2; D perhaps matches TRBD1 (6 bases). CDR1 SGHTA and CDR2 FQGNSA come from the germline V gene. The CDR3 totals 15 residues. The V end was cut by 5 bases, the J end by 6 bases, with 19 bases between. Here the CDR3 DNA reads TGTGCCAGCAGCACCGGGACAACCTACGAGGATGGCTACACCTTC. Translated, it gives CASSTGTTYEDGYTF.

V gene TRBV2 combines with J gene TRBJ2-6; D possibly corresponds to TRBD2 (5 bases). The CDR3 totals 11 residues. Germline values: CDR1 SNHLY, CDR2 FYNNEI. The V and J ends lost 7 bases and 13 bases respectively, with 11 bases between them. For the CDR3, the DNA is TGTGCCAGCACCGGACTCAGGGTCCTGACTTTC. Its protein product is CASTGLRVLTF.

The chain joins TRBV2 to TRBJ2-1, with 11 bases matching TRBD1. The ends lost 8 bases at V and 7 bases at J; junction bases unmatched: 7. The CDR3 loop spans 14 amino acids. The germline CDR1 and CDR2 sequences are SNHLY and FYNNEI. The CDR3 protein is CASRRDRGVNEQFF. The CDR3 DNA sequence: TGTGCCAGCCGCCGGGACAGGGGGGTTAATGAGCAGTTCTTC.

The CDR3 reads CASSLQGNSYNSPLHF. DNA for the CDR3: TGTGCCAGCAGCTTACAGGGGAACTCCTATAATTCACCCCTCCACTTT. V usage is TRBV7-2 and J usage is TRBJ1-6; perhaps TRBD1 as D (6 bases). The CDR3 spans 16 residues. V lost 2 bases, J lost 0 bases, and 8 bases lay in between. From germline, CDR1 is SGHTA and CDR2 FQGNSA.

J is TRBJ1-6 and V is TRBV28; 7 bases match TRBD1. Germline V CDR1 and CDR2: MDHEN, SYDVKM. With 6 bases clipped from V and 7 bases from J, the junction kept 9 bases outside the gene matches. The CDR3 is 15 residues long. CDR3 sequence: CASRTPGGGNSPLHF. The CDR3 nucleotides are TGTGCCAGCAGGACCCCTGGAGGGGGCAATTCACCCCTCCACTTT.

In this sample, this clone turned up a few times. The rearrangement links TRBV28 to TRBJ2-7, with D possibly TRBD2 on 6 matching bases. Germline CDR1 MDHEN, CDR2 SYDVKM. The CDR3 consists of 13 residues. V lost 2 bases, J lost 6 bases, and 11 bases lay in between. CDR3 coding DNA: TGTGCCAGCAGTTTACCGGGACTGGGCGAGCAGTACTTC. Residues: CASSLPGLGEQYF. The full variable domain, rest sourced from reference TRBV28 and TRBJ2-7, is DVKVTQSSRYLVKRTGEKVFLECVQDMDHENMFWYRQDPGLGLRLIYFSYDVKMKEKGDIPEGYSVSREKKERFSLILESASTNQTSMYLCASSLPGLGEQYFGPGTRLTVT.

The gene calls are TRBV6-5 and TRBJ2-1; 11 bases line up with TRBD1. This CDR3 is built from 15 residues. Germline V gene data show CDR1 as MNHEY and CDR2 as SVGAGI. The V segment lost 6 bases and the J segment 8 bases; nucleotides outside the gene matches: 9. CDR3 loop: CASSPRGTGGHEQFF. For the CDR3, the DNA is TGTGCCAGCAGCCCCAGGGGGACAGGGGGGCATGAGCAGTTCTTC.